The 3 T cell receptor beta chains given below trace back to one sample, sequenced in a study of radiation and T cells in renal cell carcinoma (dated by TCRdb to the early 2020s). The receptor library was made with the immunoSEQ multiplex PCR assay. The clones in this table, taken by TCRdb from immuneACCESS, are in-frame only. Not every clone is retained; where verified, under half of the shortfall comes from an unresolved V gene, and the cause of the rest is unknown. Across this sample there are 140,000 to 150,000 clones, with 75% to 90% seen only once. The ten largest account for about a sixth of the sample. The time point label, as the study defines it: blood 4 weeks post-SBRT, at nephrectomy. The meaning of the sample's treatment or condition label: 15 Gy SBRT to primary tumor, nephrectomy 4 weeks later. Sequencing was performed on blood, taken from a patient whose treatment included radiotherapy and nephrectomy. Receptor source: a woman in her fifties or sixties with renal cell carcinoma.

This clone came up a few times. The chain employs TRBV10-3 and TRBJ1-2; tentatively, D is TRBD1 (5 bases). The V and J ends lost 4 bases and 6 bases respectively, with 12 bases between them. CDR3 length: 13 residues. The germline CDR1 and CDR2 sequences are ENHRY and SYGVKD. This chain's CDR3 is CAISGDVGHGYTF. The CDR3 coding sequence is TGTGCCATCAGTGGGGACGTGGGGCATGGCTACACCTTC.

This sequence joins TRBV23-1 and TRBJ1-6, with a weak D call TRBD1 (6 bases). TRBV23-1 is an ORF; its function is uncertain. This CDR3 is built from 21 residues. The V end lost 5 bases, the J end lost 0 bases, and 26 bases lay between the germline ends. The CDR3 here is CASSEPIPRGTTSSYNSPLHF. In nucleotides, the CDR3 is TGCGCCAGCAGTGAACCCATCCCCCGCGGGACAACAAGCTCCTATAATTCACCCCTCCACTTT.

Comments on this clone: The same CDR3 arises from other DNA sequences in this sample as well. The chain recombines TRBV7-2 with TRBJ2-7, with a weak D call TRBD1 (5 bases). V shed 1 base and J shed 0 bases, with 7 bases lying between them. The CDR3 length is 14 residues. Germline V CDR1 and CDR2: SGHTA, FQGNSA. CDR3 sequence: CASSLDRFSYEQYF. The DNA for the CDR3 is TGTGCCAGCAGCTTAGACAGGTTCTCCTACGAGCAGTACTTC.